One and the same sample provided the 29 T cell receptor beta chains below, sequenced in a study of neoadjuvant anti-PD-1 for oral cavity cancer. Time point defined: after neoadjuvant nivolumab, at surgical resection. The assay was immunoSEQ multiplex PCR, and TCRdb's table has in-frame clones only and misses some. Found here are tens of thousands of clones, 77% of them singletons; the top ten hold about 5%. This specimen was PBMCs, taken after nivolumab (anti-PD-1) treatment. All receptors come from a person aged 35 to 85 with oral cavity squamous cell carcinoma.

This clone was found a few times. This rearrangement joins TRBV23-1 to TRBJ1-2, with TRBD1 identical over 7 bases. TRBV23-1 is reported as an ORF; its role is uncertain. The CDR3 has 16 amino acids. Trimming at V came to 2 bases and at J to 4 bases, leaving 10 bases not matched to a gene. The CDR3 is CASSQPIDRVGYGYTF. CDR3 nucleotides: TGCGCCAGCAGTCAACCGATTGACAGGGTTGGCTATGGCTACACCTTC.

This sequence joins TRBV15 and TRBJ2-7; tentatively, D is TRBD1 or TRBD2 (5 bases each). Germline CDR1 is LNHNV and CDR2 is YYDKDF (reference sequence). V lost 1 base to trimming and J lost 3 bases, with 7 bases between them. This CDR3 region has 13 residues. The CDR3 DNA sequence: TGTGCCACCAGCAGAGTTGGGGGCTACGAGCAGTACTTC. This encodes CATSRVGGYEQYF. Filled out from reference TRBV15 and TRBJ2-7, the complete variable domain reads DAMVIQNPRYQVTQFGKPVTLSCSQTLNHNVMYWYQQKSSQAPKLLFHYYDKDFNNEADTPDNFQSRRPNTSFCFLDIRSPGLGDTAMYLCATSRVGGYEQYFGPGTRLTVT.

J is TRBJ2-3 and V is TRBV5-1; 9 bases fit TRBD1. Per germline, CDR1 SGHRS and CDR2 YFSETQ. This CDR3 comprises 15 residues. V trimming: 5 bases; J trimming: 8 bases; junction bases outside the gene matches: 12. As DNA, the CDR3 is TGCGCCAGCAGAGACGGGACAGGGAAGTCGGGTACGCAGTATTTT. This encodes CASRDGTGKSGTQYF.

The rearrangement uses TRBV7-9 and TRBJ2-7; 11 bases fit TRBD2. With V trimmed by 0 bases and J by 6 bases, 10 bases remained unmatched. Germline CDR1 and CDR2: SEHNR and FQNEAQ (reference sequence). The CDR3 sequence is 17 residues long. CDR3 sequence: CASSLATRLAGGGEQYF. The CDR3 nucleotides are TGTGCCAGCAGCTTAGCTACCCGGCTAGCGGGAGGCGGCGAGCAGTACTTC.

In its sample, this clone was seen once. The chain is built from TRBV21-1 and TRBJ2-7; the tabulated D call, TRBD2, remains unverified against the DNA. TRBV21-1 is assigned pseudogene status. The CDR3 loop spans 17 amino acids. The CDR3 loop reads CASSKGGLAPSSYEQYF. CDR3 coding DNA: TGTGCCAGCAGCAAAGGAGGACTAGCGCCGAGCTCCTACGAGCAGTACTTC.

The CDR3 loop reads CASSSGQVNSGNTIYF. For the CDR3, the DNA is TGTGCCAGCTCTTCGGGACAGGTGAACTCTGGAAACACCATATATTTT. V is TRBV18 and J is TRBJ1-3, with 8 bases fitting TRBD1. CDR1 is KGHSH, CDR2 LQKENI, per germline. The CDR3 spans 16 residues. J was trimmed by 0 bases and V by 6 bases; bases with no gene match: 7.

The chain is built from TRBV5-1 and TRBJ1-5, with a possible D match to TRBD1 (6 bases). The germline V gene has CDR1 SGHRS and CDR2 YFSETQ. The V end was cut by 6 bases, the J end by 0 bases, with 13 bases between. The CDR3 spans 15 residues. CDR3 in amino acids: CASKEGTNSNQPQHF. Here the CDR3 DNA reads TGCGCCAGCAAGGAGGGGACAAATAGCAATCAGCCCCAGCATTTT.

The table lists this clone with a few counts. This chain joins TRBV7-9 and TRBJ2-7; D unclear. The V and J ends lost 8 bases and 3 bases respectively, with 11 bases between them. The CDR3 extends over 12 amino acids. The germline gives CDR1 SEHNR, CDR2 FQNEAQ (reference sequence). CDR3 nucleotides: TGTGCCAGCTTGGGGAATCACTACGAGCAGTACTTC. Translated: CASLGNHYEQYF.

The chain has TRBV28 and TRBJ1-1, with D tentatively TRBD1 (6 bases). Trimming shortened V by 7 bases and J by 5 bases, and 17 bases separated the two germline ends. The CDR3 has 14 residues. CDR1 is MDHEN, CDR2 SYDVKM, per germline. The CDR3: CASIWGRRRTEAFF. CDR3 nucleotides: TGTGCCAGCATTTGGGGGCGTAGGCGGACTGAAGCTTTCTTT.

V is TRBV6-1 and J is TRBJ1-1; a possible D gene is TRBD1 (5 bases). The V end lost 3 bases, the J end lost 1 base, and 6 bases lay between the germline ends. The V gene's germline CDR1 is MNHNS and CDR2 SASEGT. The CDR3 sequence is 13 residues long. CDR3 DNA: TGTGCCAGCAGTGAGGGGCAGAACACTGAAGCTTTCTTT. Its protein is CASSEGQNTEAFF.

This chain uses TRBV18 with TRBJ1-2; 12 bases fit TRBD1. Germline CDR1 KGHSH, CDR2 LQKENI. The CDR3 extends over 16 amino acids. With V trimmed by 3 bases and J by 7 bases, 9 bases remained unmatched. CDR3 DNA: TGTGCCAGCTCACCTACTCCGGGACAGGGGGCCTTTGGCTACACCTTC. Translation: CASSPTPGQGAFGYTF. The variable domain in full, completed from reference TRBV18 and TRBJ1-2, reads NAGVMQNPRHLVRRRGQEARLRCSPMKGHSHVYWYRQLPEEGLKFMVYLQKENIIDESGMPKERFSAEFPKEGPSILRIQQVVRGDSAAYFCASSPTPGQGAFGYTFGSGTRLTVV.

The genes are TRBV6-1 and TRBJ2-5; 9 bases are a match to TRBD2. The germline CDR1 and CDR2 sequences are MNHNS and SASEGT. The CDR3 extends over 15 amino acids. Trimming at V came to 6 bases and at J to 1 base, leaving 6 bases not matched to a gene. The CDR3 protein is CASRGSGGLQETQYF. As DNA, the CDR3 is TGTGCCAGCAGGGGTAGCGGGGGTCTCCAAGAGACCCAGTACTTC.

The rearrangement uses TRBV5-4 and TRBJ1-2; no definite D call. Germline loops: CDR1 SGHNT, CDR2 YYREEE (reference sequence). The CDR3 length is 12 residues. V was shortened by 0 bases and J by 4 bases, with 4 bases between the two germline ends. The CDR3 DNA is TGTGCCAGCAGCTTGGAGGCCTATGGCTACACCTTC. Translated: CASSLEAYGYTF.

This chain links TRBV11-2 with TRBJ2-7; weak D call: TRBD2 (6 bases). The CDR3 is made up of 13 amino acids. Per germline, CDR1 SGHAT and CDR2 FQNNGV. Trimming took 4 bases from V and 3 from J, leaving 10 bases between them. CDR3 coding DNA: TGTGCCAGCAGCTCGGAGGGATTCTACGAGCAGTACTTC. It yields the protein CASSSEGFYEQYF.

This chain links TRBV5-1 with TRBJ2-2; D may be TRBD2 (5 bases). The CDR3 is 14 residues long. Germline-derived CDR1 and CDR2 are SGHRS and YFSETQ. Trimming removed 4 bases from V and 4 bases from J, with 11 bases in between. CDR3 protein: CASSPAGRTGELFF. The CDR3 bases are TGCGCCAGCAGCCCGGCGGGTCGCACCGGGGAGCTGTTTTTT.

The genes are TRBV6-1 and TRBJ1-3, with D possibly TRBD1 on 5 matching bases. This CDR3 comprises 11 residues. Germline assignment: CDR1 MNHNS and CDR2 SASEGT. V lost 10 bases and J lost 6, with 10 bases in between. CDR3 sequence reads: CAIRQLNTIYF. The DNA for the CDR3 is TGTGCCATAAGACAGTTAAACACCATATATTTT.

The chain recombines TRBV2 with TRBJ2-7, with TRBD2 identical over 11 bases. J lost 0 bases, V lost 7 bases, and 8 bases had no gene match. Germline V gene lookup returns CDR1 SNHLY and CDR2 FYNNEI. The CDR3 consists of 16 residues. Written as DNA, the CDR3 is TGTGCCAGCACCGGGACTAGCGGCAAAAGCTCCTACGAGCAGTACTTC. This gives the protein CASTGTSGKSSYEQYF.

CDR3 coding DNA: TGTGCCACCCGCCCCTTTCCGGGACAGTCCTACGAGCAGTACTTC. Translating gives CATRPFPGQSYEQYF. This chain connects TRBV4-2 to TRBJ2-7, with 7 bases lining up with TRBD1. The germline CDR1 and CDR2 sequences are LGHNA and YNFKEQ. CDR3 length: 15 amino acids. Trimming took 10 bases from V and 1 from J; bases not matched to a gene: 13.

The V gene is TRBV5-1, the J gene TRBJ1-3; D not resolved. From germline, CDR1 is SGHRS and CDR2 YFSETQ. This CDR3 is 15 amino acids long. Trimming removed 2 bases at V and 4 bases at J, with 13 bases between. The CDR3 reads CASSLSWDKGNTIYF. DNA for the CDR3: TGCGCCAGCAGCTTAAGTTGGGATAAAGGAAACACCATATATTTT.

The V and J genes are TRBV4-1 and TRBJ2-7; 7 bases map to TRBD2. The CDR3 extends over 18 amino acids. The germline V gene has CDR1 MGHRA and CDR2 YSYEKL. Trimming cost V 2 bases and J 0 bases; bases outside gene matches: 13. CDR3 amino acids: CASSQTHPSGGSSYEQYF. CDR3 nucleotide sequence: TGCGCCAGCAGCCAAACCCATCCAAGCGGCGGGAGCTCCTACGAGCAGTACTTC.

The chain carries TRBV2 and TRBJ2-2; weak D call: TRBD2 (6 bases). There are 14 residues in the CDR3. The germline V gene has CDR1 SNHLY and CDR2 FYNNEI. With 8 bases removed from V and 5 bases from J, the gap between germline ends came to 15 bases. DNA of the CDR3: TGTGCCAGCCGGCGAGGGGCGGGAACCGGGGAGCTGTTTTTT. It yields the protein CASRRGAGTGELFF.

The chain has TRBV19 and TRBJ2-5, with 14 bases lining up with TRBD2. Germline assignment: CDR1 LNHDA and CDR2 SQIVND (reference sequence). The CDR3 length is 16 residues. J gave up 5 bases and V 5 bases, and 7 bases lay outside the gene matches. This CDR3 reads CASSGRLAGGRETQYF. Here the CDR3 DNA reads TGTGCCAGTAGTGGACGACTAGCGGGGGGGCGGGAGACCCAGTACTTC.

This clone occurred a few times. The gene calls are TRBV6-1 and TRBJ1-2; tentatively, D is TRBD1 (5 bases). Germline-derived CDR1 and CDR2 are MNHNS and SASEGT. There are 16 residues in the CDR3. Trimming removed 6 bases from V and 5 bases from J, with 22 bases in between. CDR3 loop: CASSESHGGGWYGYTF. In DNA, the CDR3 is TGTGCCAGCAGCGAATCCCATGGGGGAGGATGGTATGGCTACACCTTC.

The chain employs TRBV9 and TRBJ2-5, with 10 positions matching TRBD2. The J segment lost 3 bases and the V segment lost 4 bases, leaving 3 bases of the junction unmatched. This CDR3 has 14 amino acids. Germline values: CDR1 SGDLS, CDR2 YYNGEE. The CDR3 DNA sequence: TGTGCCAGCAGCCTCGGACTAGCGGAAGAGACCCAGTACTTC. Translation gives CASSLGLAEETQYF.

This clone occurred a few times. The CDR3 reads CSVDSGNEQYF. CDR3 DNA sequence: TGCAGCGTTGATTCGGGGAACGAGCAGTACTTC. The chain recombines TRBV29-1 with TRBJ2-7; a weak D match, TRBD2 (5 bases). The CDR3 sequence is 11 residues long. Trimming pared 3 bases from V and 5 bases from J, leaving 8 bases between. CDR1 and CDR2 from the germline V gene are SQVTM and ANQGSEA.

The rearrangement links TRBV6-5 to TRBJ2-7; TRBD2 matches 10 bases. Germline assignment: CDR1 MNHEY and CDR2 SVGAGI. The CDR3 contains 14 residues. The ends lost 7 bases at V and 4 bases at J; junction bases unmatched: 7. The CDR3 DNA sequence: TGTGCCAGCACCCGAGCGGGAGGGTGGTACGAGCAGTACTTC. Protein sequence: CASTRAGGWYEQYF.

V gene TRBV5-1 combines with J gene TRBJ2-7, with D uncertain. The CDR3 extends over 14 amino acids. V shed 0 bases and J shed 3 bases, with 10 bases lying between them. Germline V gene sequence: CDR1 SGHRS, CDR2 YFSETQ. The chain's CDR3 is CASSLGRSNYEQYF. CDR3 nucleotide sequence: TGCGCCAGCAGCTTGGGACGCTCCAACTACGAGCAGTACTTC.

The chain has TRBV5-6 and TRBJ1-1; TRBD1 agrees at 11 bases. The CDR3 spans 17 residues. Per germline, CDR1 SGHDT and CDR2 YYEEEE. The ends lost 0 bases at V and 2 bases at J; junction bases unmatched: 6. The DNA of the CDR3 is TGTGCCAGCAGCTTGGTGGGCGGGACAGGGGGAAACACTGAAGCTTTCTTT. Translating gives CASSLVGGTGGNTEAFF.

This sequence joins TRBV9 and TRBJ2-3; 11 nucleotides agree with TRBD2. Germline V gene sequence: CDR1 SGDLS, CDR2 YYNGEE. The V segment lost 0 bases and the J segment 0 bases; nucleotides outside the gene matches: 6. CDR3 size: 18 residues. The CDR3 nucleotides are TGTGCCAGCAGCGTAGGGCTAGCGGGGGGCCAAAGCACAGATACGCAGTATTTT. Translation: CASSVGLAGGQSTDTQYF.